What follows are 27 T cell receptor beta chains derived from one specimen sequenced in a study of T cell responses to AZD1222 COVID-19 vaccine. Clones were read by immunoSEQ multiplex PCR, and TCRdb kept only the in-frame ones, dropping some. The data show 100,000 to 150,000 clones, with 80% to 90% seen just once and 3.1% held by the top ten. The material sequenced was peripheral blood, taken on day 0 of AZD1222 vaccination. The receptors stem from an adult in good health.

This chain connects TRBV7-8 to TRBJ1-2; TRBD1 agrees at 10 bases. The CDR3 covers 14 residues. Germline CDR1 reads SGHVS; CDR2 reads FQNEAQ. The junction had 6 bases not matched to a gene; V was cut back by 3 bases and J by 8 bases. The CDR3 nucleotides read TGTGCCAGCAGCTTGCCGGGACAGGGGAGCGGCTACACCTTC. Translating it yields CASSLPGQGSGYTF.

The rearrangement links TRBV2 to TRBJ1-5; D not certain. The length of the CDR3 is 16 residues. Trimming pared 5 bases from V and 0 bases from J, leaving 14 bases between. Germline CDR1 and CDR2: SNHLY and FYNNEI. CDR3 region: CASSSPWDYSNQPQHF. The DNA for the CDR3 is TGTGCCAGCAGTTCCCCTTGGGATTATAGCAATCAGCCCCAGCATTTT.

This clone was counted a few times. The chain couples TRBV11-2 to TRBJ2-7; D unclear. V lost 5 bases, J lost 1 base, and 15 bases lay in between. In germline, CDR1 is SGHAT, CDR2 FQNNGV. The CDR3 contains 15 residues. As DNA, the CDR3 is TGTGCCAGCAGCCTACGACACTCACCGTCCTACGAGCAGTACTTC. Translated, it gives CASSLRHSPSYEQYF. The whole variable domain, remainder taken from reference TRBV11-2 and TRBJ2-7, is EAGVAQSPRYKIIEKRQSVAFWCNPISGHATLYWYQQILGQGPKLLIQFQNNGVVDDSQLPKDRFSAERLKGVDSTLKIQPAKLEDSAVYLCASSLRHSPSYEQYFGPGTRLTVT.

This clone was seen a few times. This chain uses TRBV6-6 with TRBJ1-2; D not certain. The CDR3 length is 13 residues. Germline CDR1 reads MNHNY; CDR2 reads SVGAGI (reference sequence). The ends were cut back, 5 bases at V and 4 bases at J, with 11 bases in the middle. CDR3 region: CASSPGLRYGYTF. In nucleotides, the CDR3 is TGTGCCAGCAGTCCCGGACTGCGCTATGGCTACACCTTC.

The chain links TRBV6-1 to TRBJ1-5, with TRBD1 identical over 8 bases. CDR1 is MNHNS, CDR2 SASEGT, per germline. This CDR3 comprises 15 residues. Trimming removed 3 bases from V and 6 bases from J; junction bases left unmatched: 7. The DNA for the CDR3 is TGTGCCAGCAGTGAGCTCGACAGGGGAAGTCAGCCCCAGCATTTT. Its translation: CASSELDRGSQPQHF.

The chain carries TRBV10-3 and TRBJ1-1; no definite D call. There are 14 residues in the CDR3. V lost 7 bases and J 0 bases, leaving 12 bases between the germline ends. Germline CDR1 reads ENHRY; CDR2 reads SYGVKD. The CDR3 DNA reads as TGTGCCATCAAGGCAGGCAGCATGAACACTGAAGCTTTCTTT. It specifies CAIKAGSMNTEAFF.

The V call is TRBV9, the J call TRBJ1-2, with TRBD1 matching 11 bases. From germline, CDR1 is SGDLS and CDR2 YYNGEE. V dropped 4 bases and J dropped 2; count of bases not matched to a gene: 4. This CDR3 contains 15 residues. The DNA for the CDR3 is TGTGCCAGCAGCCCCGGGGACAGGGGGAACTATGGCTACACCTTC. Encoded protein: CASSPGDRGNYGYTF.

This clone was recorded once. The chain links TRBV28 to TRBJ2-7; D is uncertain. Trimming took off 5 bases at V and 1 base at J, with 9 bases between the two ends. The CDR3 sequence is 13 residues long. Looked up from germline, CDR1 is MDHEN and CDR2 is SYDVKM. The CDR3 loop is CASSLPGSYEQYF. Here the CDR3 DNA reads TGTGCCAGCAGTCTACCAGGATCCTACGAGCAGTACTTC.

The rearrangement joins TRBV27 to TRBJ2-5; 11 bases fit TRBD1. Germline V gives CDR1 MNHEY, CDR2 SMNVEV (reference sequence). The CDR3 covers 18 residues. Trimming cost V 5 bases and J 0 bases; bases outside gene matches: 11. CDR3 in DNA: TGTGCCAGCAGTGCCCGGGACAGGGGGGCGCCTAACCAAGAGACCCAGTACTTC. This translates into CASSARDRGAPNQETQYF.

The CDR3 sequence: CSVEYSKTQYF. The CDR3 coding sequence is TGCAGCGTTGAGTATTCCAAAACCCAGTATTTT. The chain links TRBV29-1 to TRBJ2-3; D is uncertain. Germline-derived CDR1 and CDR2 are SQVTM and ANQGSEA. The V end was cut by 3 bases, the J end by 12 bases, with 13 bases between. This CDR3 has 11 amino acids.

This clone was counted a single time. This sequence joins TRBV3-1 (or the pseudogene TRBV3-2) and TRBJ2-5, with D possibly TRBD1 on 5 matching bases. V dropped 2 bases and J dropped 4 bases, with 11 bases sitting between them. The V gene's germline CDR1 is LGHDT and CDR2 YNNKEL (reference sequence). The CDR3 covers 14 residues. The CDR3 reads CASSQQGSRETQYF. The CDR3 coding sequence is TGTGCCAGCAGCCAACAGGGTAGTCGAGAGACCCAGTACTTC.

The J gene is TRBJ2-1, the V gene TRBV29-1, with 10 bases identical to TRBD2. J gave up 2 bases and V 1 base, and 11 bases lay outside the gene matches. Germline V gene data show CDR1 as SQVTM and CDR2 as ANQGSEA. CDR3 length equals 18 residues. The CDR3 DNA sequence: TGCAGCGTTGAAGGTAGGGCTAGCGGGGGTACTACCTACAATGAGCAGTTCTTC. As protein: CSVEGRASGGTTYNEQFF.

The V and J genes are TRBV18 and TRBJ1-5; TRBD1 is a possible D gene (6 bases). Germline V gene data show CDR1 as KGHSH and CDR2 as LQKENI. The V gene lost 4 bases and the J gene lost 6 bases, with 19 bases spanning the gap. CDR3 size: 16 residues. The CDR3: CASSLGDKIVRQPQHF. The CDR3, as DNA: TGTGCCAGCTCACTTGGGGACAAAATAGTTCGTCAGCCCCAGCATTTT.

The sample holds one count of this clone. The rearrangement joins TRBV20-1 to TRBJ1-6, with D possibly being TRBD1 (5 bases). Germline assignment: CDR1 DFQATT and CDR2 SNEGSKA (reference sequence). V lost 3 bases, J lost 6 bases, and 9 bases lay in between. This CDR3 has 13 residues. CDR3 sequence reads: CSASSGSNSPLHF. The CDR3, as DNA: TGCAGTGCTAGTTCAGGGTCTAATTCACCCCTCCACTTT.

CDR3 bases: TGTGCCAGTAGTAAAGCAGACATCGAAAAACTGTTTTTT. Encoded protein: CASSKADIEKLFF. The V and J genes are TRBV19 and TRBJ1-4; D is uncertain. Germline V lookup: CDR1 LNHDA, CDR2 SQIVND (reference sequence). V was pared by 4 bases and J by 8 bases, with 11 bases between. The length of the CDR3 is 13 residues.

V is TRBV15 and J is TRBJ2-1, with unresolved D. Germline lookup yields CDR1 LNHNV and CDR2 YYDKDF (reference sequence). The CDR3 sequence is 9 residues long. V shed 8 bases and J shed 7 bases, with 3 bases lying between them. The DNA for the CDR3 is TGTGCCACCCCTAATGAGCAGTTCTTC. This codes for CATPNEQFF.

The rearrangement uses TRBV6-5 and TRBJ2-1, with TRBD1 matching 7 bases. V gave up 6 bases and J gave up 12 bases; unmatched junction bases: 5. This CDR3 spans 11 amino acids. The germline V gene has CDR1 MNHEY and CDR2 SVGAGI. CDR3 protein: CASRTAGGQFF. CDR3 nucleotides: TGTGCCAGCAGGACGGCAGGGGGGCAGTTCTTC.

This rearrangement joins TRBV6-5 to TRBJ1-2; D is perhaps TRBD1 (5 bases). Germline CDR1 reads MNHEY; CDR2 reads SVGAGI. The CDR3 runs to 14 residues. V dropped 6 bases and J dropped 5 bases, with 16 bases sitting between them. For the CDR3, the DNA is TGTGCCAGCAGCTGGGGACGGTTAGGGTATGGCTACACCTTC. Translated: CASSWGRLGYGYTF.

The J gene is TRBJ2-3, the V gene TRBV4-3; D may be TRBD2 (5 bases). CDR1 and CDR2 from the germline V gene are LGHNA and YSLEER. This CDR3 has 13 residues. Trimming stripped 1 base from V and 5 bases from J, with 7 bases between. CDR3 region: CASSQVAGDTQYF. Written as DNA, the CDR3 is TGCGCCAGCAGCCAAGTCGCGGGAGATACGCAGTATTTT.

The gene calls are TRBV21-1 and TRBJ2-1; no check of the table's D call, TRBD2, against the DNA was made. TRBV21-1 is listed as a pseudogene. The CDR3 extends over 17 amino acids. CDR3 nucleotides: TGTGCCAGCAGCAACGCGGGGGCAGGACCGGGGGGCAATGAGCAGTTCTTC. It is translated as CASSNAGAGPGGNEQFF.

V gene TRBV10-1 combines with J gene TRBJ1-1; 7 nucleotides agree with TRBD1. Germline trimming cut 8 bases from V and 1 base from J; bases unmatched to any gene: 4. The CDR3 runs 13 residues. Germline V gives CDR1 WNHNN, CDR2 SYGVQD (reference sequence). CDR3 loop: CASPGQPNTEAFF. The CDR3 nucleotides read TGCGCCAGCCCGGGACAGCCGAACACTGAAGCTTTCTTT.

The J gene is TRBJ2-7, the V gene TRBV18; the match to TRBD2 covers 12 bases. V lost 0 bases to trimming and J lost 3 bases; unmatched junction nucleotides: 3. Per the germline V gene, CDR1 is KGHSH and CDR2 is LQKENI. CDR3 length equals 16 residues. CDR3 loop: CASSPPTSGGRYEQYF. The CDR3 bases are TGTGCCAGCTCACCACCTACTAGCGGGGGGCGCTACGAGCAGTACTTC.

The chain couples TRBV18 to TRBJ2-7; 8 bases fit TRBD1. After removal of 0 bases from V and 2 bases from J, the junction contained 3 bases not matched to a gene. From germline, CDR1 is KGHSH and CDR2 LQKENI. The CDR3 has 15 amino acids. The CDR3 region is CASSPPAQGAYEQYF. CDR3 in DNA: TGTGCCAGCTCACCACCTGCACAGGGGGCCTACGAGCAGTACTTC.

This chain joins TRBV5-1 and TRBJ1-1; D unclear. Germline V CDR1 and CDR2: SGHRS, YFSETQ. V was cut by 1 base and J by 3 bases, with 10 bases left in between. The length of the CDR3 is 14 residues. DNA for the CDR3: TGCGCCAGCAGCTTGACGGAATTGGACACTGAAGCTTTCTTT. This sequence encodes CASSLTELDTEAFF.

This CDR3 reads CAISVLASSGNTIYF. The CDR3 DNA sequence: TGTGCCATCAGTGTTCTCGCCAGCTCTGGAAACACCATATATTTT. V gene TRBV10-3 combines with J gene TRBJ1-3; D not resolved. The length of the CDR3 is 15 residues. The germline V gene encodes CDR1 ENHRY and CDR2 SYGVKD. V gave up 4 bases and J gave up 0 bases, with 10 bases separating them.

The chain joins TRBV5-4 to TRBJ2-5; 7 nucleotides match TRBD2. The length of the CDR3 is 14 residues. With V trimmed by 4 bases and J by 1 base, 4 bases remained unmatched. Germline CDR1 SGHNT, CDR2 YYREEE (reference sequence). The CDR3 here is CASSRRGVQETQYF. As DNA, the CDR3 is TGTGCCAGCAGCCGACGGGGGGTCCAAGAGACCCAGTACTTC.

The chain carries TRBV6-5 and TRBJ1-6; D call uncertain. From germline, CDR1 is MNHEY and CDR2 SVGAGI. The CDR3 extends over 12 amino acids. V shed 2 bases and J shed 10 bases, with 6 bases lying between them. The CDR3 protein is CASSYEGSPLHF. CDR3 in DNA: TGTGCCAGCAGTTACGAGGGCTCACCCCTCCACTTT.